The 32 T cell receptor beta chains below all came from one sample that was sequenced in a study of cytomegalovirus exposure and HLA in healthy donors. PCR used 60 Vbeta primers and 13 Jbeta primers. Some clones are missing from TCRdb's copy, which holds only in-frame ones; the method was immunoSEQ multiplex PCR. The table lists under 200,000 clones, about 76% of them singletons. The material sequenced was PBMCs. These receptors were collected from a woman between 18 and 30 years old in good health and CMV-seropositive.

The chain carries TRBV11-1 and TRBJ2-7, with 8 bases that match TRBD1. The junction had 2 bases not matched to a gene; V was cut back by 5 bases and J by 5 bases. Germline V lookup: CDR1 SGHAT, CDR2 FQDESV (reference sequence). This CDR3 comprises 12 residues. CDR3 sequence (DNA): TGTGCCAGCAGCGAGGACAGGGACGAGCAGTACTTC. This translates into CASSEDRDEQYF.

CDR3 residues: CASSLRNGETQYF. In nucleotides, the CDR3 is TGTGCCAGCAGCCTGCGGAACGGAGAGACCCAGTACTTC. The rearrangement joins TRBV4-2 to TRBJ2-5; D is uncertain. The germline V gene encodes CDR1 LGHNA and CDR2 YNFKEQ. Trimming took 4 bases from V and 4 from J, leaving 10 bases between them. This CDR3 contains 13 residues.

The gene calls are TRBV4-1 and TRBJ2-3; 8 bases map to TRBD1. The germline CDR1 and CDR2 sequences are MGHRA and YSYEKL. The V and J ends lost 2 bases and 3 bases, in that order; junction bases with no gene match: 7. This CDR3 has 16 residues. CDR3 loop: CASSQLQGGGTDTQYF. The CDR3 DNA follows: TGCGCCAGCAGCCAATTACAGGGGGGCGGTACAGATACGCAGTATTTT.

The CDR3: CASSVGQGDTEAFF. For the CDR3, the DNA is TGTGCCAGCAGTGTGGGACAGGGTGACACTGAAGCTTTCTTT. This chain joins TRBV6-5 and TRBJ1-1, with 9 bases aligning to TRBD1. This CDR3 spans 14 amino acids. The germline V gene has CDR1 MNHEY and CDR2 SVGAGI. J lost 3 bases, V lost 5 bases, and 4 bases had no gene match.

This rearrangement joins TRBV9 to TRBJ2-1; TRBD1 matches 9 bases. The germline CDR1 and CDR2 sequences are SGDLS and YYNGEE. This CDR3 region has 14 residues. V shed 3 bases and J 8 bases; nucleotides not matched to a gene: 6. The DNA of the CDR3 is TGTGCCAGCAGCGCGGGGACAGGGTCCGATGAGCAGTTCTTC. It codes for CASSAGTGSDEQFF. The variable domain in full, with the rest retrieved from reference TRBV9 and TRBJ2-1, is DSGVTQTPKHLITATGQRVTLRCSPRSGDLSVYWYQQSLDQGLQFLIQYYNGEERAKGNILERFSAQQFPDLHSELNLSSLELGDSALYFCASSAGTGSDEQFFGPGTRLTVL.

This clone showed up just once. The chain employs TRBV18 and TRBJ2-7, with D perhaps matching TRBD1 (6 bases). Germline V gene lookup returns CDR1 KGHSH and CDR2 LQKENI. The CDR3 length is 14 residues. V was shortened by 2 bases and J by 3 bases, with 11 bases between the two germline ends. Here the CDR3 reads CASSPFQDSYEQYF. The CDR3 bases are TGTGCCAGCTCACCATTTCAGGACAGCTACGAGCAGTACTTC.

This chain uses TRBV5-4 with TRBJ2-3, with TRBD2 identical over 10 bases. V was clipped by 3 bases and J by 4 bases; unmatched bases: 5. This CDR3 has 15 residues. Germline-derived CDR1 and CDR2 are SGHNT and YYREEE (reference sequence). The CDR3 nucleotides are TGTGCCAGCAGCTCAAGCGGGGGGGCCCCAGATACGCAGTATTTT. It yields the protein CASSSSGGAPDTQYF.

The V and J genes are TRBV7-2 and TRBJ2-5; D unclear. Trimming took 5 bases from V and 3 from J, leaving 4 bases between them. Germline CDR1 SGHTA, CDR2 FQGNSA. CDR3 length equals 11 residues. This CDR3 reads CASSTKETQYF. The CDR3, as DNA: TGTGCCAGCAGCACTAAAGAGACCCAGTACTTC.

The chain recombines TRBV6-1 with TRBJ1-3, with D perhaps TRBD1 (5 bases). The CDR3 is made up of 15 amino acids. Looked up from germline, CDR1 is MNHNS and CDR2 is SASEGT. Trimming left V 8 bases short and J 4 bases short, with 18 bases between. The CDR3 region is CASGSGGVGGNTIYF. The CDR3 coding sequence is TGTGCCAGCGGGAGTGGGGGGGTCGGGGGAAACACCATATATTTT.

The chain couples TRBV4-1 to TRBJ2-1, with D possibly TRBD2 on 7 matching bases. V lost 2 bases and J 5 bases, leaving 13 bases between the germline ends. Germline CDR1 MGHRA, CDR2 YSYEKL. CDR3 size: 15 residues. The CDR3 sequence is CASSQRGGVDNEQFF. CDR3 DNA sequence: TGCGCCAGCAGCCAAAGGGGGGGGGTCGACAATGAGCAGTTCTTC.

This CDR3 reads CASSQSRQGGNNEQFF. CDR3 bases: TGCGCCAGCAGCCAATCCCGACAGGGGGGGAACAATGAGCAGTTCTTC. The rearrangement uses TRBV4-1 and TRBJ2-1; 9 bases are a match to TRBD1. The CDR3 is made up of 16 amino acids. Losses at the gene ends were 2 bases for V and 5 bases for J; bases not matched to a gene: 7. CDR1 MGHRA and CDR2 YSYEKL come from the germline V gene.

This clone was seen a few times. V usage is TRBV25-1 and J usage is TRBJ1-2, with 8 positions matching TRBD1. The CDR3 has 15 amino acids. Germline lookup yields CDR1 MGHDK and CDR2 SYGVNS. V was clipped by 3 bases and J by 4 bases; unmatched bases: 7. CDR3 in DNA: TGTGCCAGCAGTGACTGGGACAGGTCGATCTATGGCTACACCTTC. Translation: CASSDWDRSIYGYTF.

This clone was found a few times. This sequence joins TRBV7-6 and TRBJ2-7; 8 nucleotides align to TRBD1. Trimming removed 4 bases from V and 3 bases from J; junction bases left unmatched: 11. The CDR3 extends over 16 amino acids. The V gene's germline CDR1 is SGHVS and CDR2 FNYEAQ. CDR3 protein: CASSSRTGRSGYEQYF. DNA for the CDR3: TGTGCCAGCAGCTCCCGGACAGGGCGCTCGGGCTACGAGCAGTACTTC.

This clone showed up just a few times. The chain joins TRBV19 to TRBJ1-1; 8 bases fit TRBD1. Germline V CDR1 and CDR2: LNHDA, SQIVND (reference sequence). The CDR3 contains 13 residues. V dropped 5 bases and J dropped 6; count of bases not matched to a gene: 5. The CDR3 DNA reads TGTGCCAGTAGTGGACAGGGATGGCCTGAAGCTTTCTTT. This gives the protein CASSGQGWPEAFF.

This rearrangement joins TRBV21-1 to TRBJ1-2. TRBV21-1 is marked as a pseudogene. This CDR3 has 9 amino acids. In DNA, the CDR3 is TGTGCCAGCAATAGTGGCTACACCTTC. Translated, it gives CASNSGYTF.

The chain recombines TRBV4-3 with TRBJ2-1, with 7 bases identical to TRBD2. CDR1 is LGHNA and CDR2 is YSLEER in the germline V gene. This CDR3 contains 15 residues. With 1 base clipped from V and 3 bases from J, the junction kept 3 bases outside the gene matches. The CDR3 bases are TGCGCCAGCAGCCAAGCAACTAGCGACTACAATGAGCAGTTCTTC. Its protein is CASSQATSDYNEQFF.

There are a few counts of this clone. In the same sample, other DNA sequences code for this CDR3. The chain carries TRBV6-6 and TRBJ1-5; 7 bases line up with TRBD1. Germline trimming cut 5 bases from V and 6 bases from J; bases unmatched to any gene: 10. Germline V lookup: CDR1 MNHNY, CDR2 SVGAGI (reference sequence). The CDR3 contains 15 residues. CDR3 coding DNA: TGTGCCAGCAGTAGGACAGGAGTAGGTGGTCAGCCCCAGCATTTT. Translating it yields CASSRTGVGGQPQHF.

The table lists this clone with a few counts. The chain carries TRBV30 and TRBJ1-5; 9 nucleotides line up with TRBD1. There are 18 residues in the CDR3. J lost 4 bases, V lost 0 bases, and 13 bases had no gene match. CDR1 is GTSNPN, CDR2 SVGIG, per germline (reference sequence). The CDR3, as DNA: TGTGCCTGGAGTGTACCCACGCTCCCGACAGGGGGTAATCAGCCCCAGCATTTT. Protein: CAWSVPTLPTGGNQPQHF.

This clone has a handful of counts. The chain is built from TRBV7-6 and TRBJ2-3; tentative D call: TRBD2 (5 bases). The germline CDR1 and CDR2 sequences are SGHVS and FNYEAQ. The CDR3 consists of 13 residues. The germline V and J ends were trimmed by 3 bases and 5 bases, with 9 bases remaining between them. This chain's CDR3 is CASSFSVVDTQYF. CDR3 sequence (DNA): TGTGCCAGCAGCTTTAGCGTGGTAGATACGCAGTATTTT.

CDR3 residues: CASSRTGSQPQHF. CDR3 in DNA: TGTGCCAGCAGCCGGACGGGGAGTCAGCCCCAGCATTTT. The chain uses TRBV6-1 and TRBJ1-5; D unresolved. V was cut by 6 bases and J by 6 bases, with 12 bases left in between. The CDR3 consists of 13 residues. The germline CDR1 and CDR2 sequences are MNHNS and SASEGT.

The count of this clone is one. J is TRBJ2-5 and V is TRBV16; no reliable D call. The CDR3 spans 13 residues. Germline CDR1 reads KGHSY; CDR2 reads FQNENV. The V gene lost 1 base and the J gene lost 4 bases, with 7 bases spanning the gap. The CDR3 DNA is TGTGCCAGCAGCCAATTGAGAGGAGAGACCCAGTACTTC. Translating gives CASSQLRGETQYF.

This sequence joins TRBV7-3 and TRBJ1-2; possibly TRBD1 for D (6 bases). Germline CDR1 reads SGHTA; CDR2 reads FQGTGA. The CDR3 spans 16 residues. The V gene lost 5 bases and the J gene lost 4 bases, with 20 bases spanning the gap. CDR3 amino acids: CASSPDIDRSPYGYTF. The CDR3 DNA sequence: TGTGCCAGCAGCCCCGACATCGACAGGTCTCCCTATGGCTACACCTTC.

The V and J genes are TRBV14 and TRBJ1-4; TRBD1 matches at 8 bases. The germline gives CDR1 SGHDN, CDR2 FVKESK. Trimming removed 1 base from V and 8 bases from J; junction bases left unmatched: 6. The CDR3 sequence is 15 residues long. In DNA, the CDR3 is TGTGCCAGCAGCCAAGCCAGGGGGCTCGTAGAAAAACTGTTTTTT. Protein sequence: CASSQARGLVEKLFF.

The V call is TRBV4-2, the J call TRBJ2-3; D is unresolved. The germline gives CDR1 LGHNA, CDR2 YNFKEQ. V was shortened by 3 bases and J by 3 bases, with 4 bases between the two germline ends. The length of the CDR3 is 12 residues. The CDR3 spells CASSHSTDTQYF. In DNA form, the CDR3 reads TGTGCCAGCAGCCACTCTACAGATACGCAGTATTTT.

The gene calls are TRBV23-1 and TRBJ1-3, with D uncertain. TRBV23-1 is an ORF for which the function is uncertain. V gave up 4 bases and J gave up 4 bases, with 8 bases separating them. The CDR3 sequence is 13 residues long. The CDR3 protein is CASSLQQGNTIYF. CDR3 DNA sequence: TGCGCCAGCAGTCTCCAACAGGGAAACACCATATATTTT.

This sequence joins TRBV27 and TRBJ1-1; D not resolved. The CDR3 sequence is 12 residues long. Germline CDR1 and CDR2: MNHEY and SMNVEV (reference sequence). Trimming took off 4 bases at V and 0 bases at J, with 3 bases between the two ends. The CDR3 DNA reads TGTGCCAGCAGTTCTGTGAACACTGAAGCTTTCTTT. This codes for CASSSVNTEAFF.

Only a few counts were recorded for this clone. The genes are TRBV5-4 and TRBJ2-1; TRBD2 aligns across 10 bases. Germline V lookup: CDR1 SGHNT, CDR2 YYREEE (reference sequence). The CDR3 consists of 14 residues. The ends lost 4 bases at V and 7 bases at J; junction bases unmatched: 5. The CDR3 sequence is CASSPAGGRNEQFF. The CDR3 DNA follows: TGTGCCAGCAGCCCAGCGGGGGGGAGGAATGAGCAGTTCTTC.

By sample share, this clone is medium-sized. This chain connects TRBV6-5 to TRBJ2-7; possibly TRBD1 for D (5 bases). CDR1 is MNHEY and CDR2 is SVGAGI in the germline V gene. V lost 6 bases and J 3 bases, leaving 12 bases between the germline ends. The CDR3 length is 13 residues. This CDR3 is CASRGDRDYEQYF. The CDR3 nucleotides read TGTGCCAGCAGAGGCGACAGAGACTACGAGCAGTACTTC.

This clone was counted only a few times. The chain has TRBV23-1 and TRBJ1-1; TRBD1 matches 7 bases. TRBV23-1 is treated as an ORF (open reading frame) with a function not yet certain. The CDR3 runs 13 residues. J lost 4 bases, V lost 11 bases, and 10 bases had no gene match. This CDR3 reads CAHGDRAGTEAFF. The CDR3 DNA is TGCGCCCACGGAGACAGGGCGGGCACTGAAGCTTTCTTT.

V and J are TRBV6-1 and TRBJ2-6; TRBD2 is a possible D gene (6 bases). The CDR3 contains 18 residues. Germline-derived CDR1 and CDR2 are MNHNS and SASEGT. Trimming pared 2 bases from V and 0 bases from J, leaving 14 bases between. The CDR3 here is CASSERGGADSGANVLTF. The CDR3 coding sequence is TGTGCCAGCAGTGAACGGGGCGGGGCCGACTCTGGGGCCAACGTCCTGACTTTC.

J is TRBJ2-7 and V is TRBV5-1; the match to TRBD2 covers 13 bases. The V gene end was trimmed by 4 bases and the J gene end by 7 bases; junction bases not matched to a gene: 8. The CDR3 runs to 15 residues. Germline V CDR1 and CDR2: SGHRS, YFSETQ. As DNA, the CDR3 is TGCGCCAGCAGCCCAACTAGCGGGGGGGCTGTTGAGCAGTACTTC. It translates to CASSPTSGGAVEQYF.

A remark on this clone: Sequence at one end of the junction differs from germline and may be a read error. The CDR3 DNA reads TGTTCCAGCAGCTCTGGGAGGGAAGGAGGGTGGCACGAGCAGTACTTC. This encodes CSSSSGREGGWHEQYF. The genes are TRBV7-9 and TRBJ2-7; 7 bases are shared with TRBD2. The CDR3 runs 16 residues. Germline V gene sequence: CDR1 SEHNR, CDR2 FQNEAQ (reference sequence).